This TCR beta chain was found in a study of blood T cell repertoires in COVID-19. How the authors handled the data: Nucleated cell number was recorded as an estimate derived from reference gene primer amplification. Here immunoSEQ multiplex PCR was the method, and the copy in TCRdb shows in-frame clones only, minus some. The DNA gave D and trimming, while V, J and clone size come from that table. The sample records approximately 500,000 clones, 88% being singletons. Participants came from roughly 24 US areas, aged about 18 to 89 years. The TCR sequence derives from a woman between 35 and 50 years old who had recovered from COVID-19. The specimen was PBMCs or T cells enriched from blood (not recorded which).

CDR3 loop: CASNPVSGGTGELFF. CDR3 nucleotide sequence: TGTGCCAGCAACCCCGTTTCCGGGGGCACCGGGGAGCTGTTTTTT. The chain recombines TRBV9 with TRBJ2-2; TRBD2 is a possible D gene (6 bases). V lost 6 bases and J lost 4, with 16 bases in between. CDR3 length: 15 residues. The germline CDR1 and CDR2 sequences are SGDLS and YYNGEE.